This T cell receptor (beta chain) came from a study of brain metastases from non-small cell lung cancer. Using immunoSEQ multiplex PCR, the repertoire was profiled, and TCRdb retains in-frame clones only, with some absent. This table has over 12,000 clones, around 86% appearing once. Concerning this clone: Its target is unknown.

Findings of the study overall: Compared with their matched primary tumors, approximately 64% of brain metastases showed expanded T-cell clones. T-cell infiltration was lower in brain metastases than primaries (P < 0.001).

This CDR3 is 15 amino acids long. From germline, CDR1 is SNHLY and CDR2 FYNNEI. With 4 bases removed from V and 0 bases from J, the gap between germline ends came to 10 bases. The chain has TRBV2 and TRBJ2-4; D call uncertain. This clonotype was obtained from a donor at least 40 years old with non-small cell lung cancer. The sample consisted of primary lung tumor tissue. As DNA, the CDR3 is TGTGCCAGCAGTGGTCGTCTTTTAGCCAAAAACATTCAGTACTTC. Translating it yields CASSGRLLAKNIQYF.